These 11 T cell receptor beta chains came from one sample sequenced in a study of OX40 agonist ivuxolimab in advanced cancers. Libraries came from the immunoSEQ multiplex PCR assay. The clones in this table, taken by TCRdb from immuneACCESS, are in-frame only. Not every clone is retained; where verified, under half of the shortfall comes from an unresolved V gene, and the cause of the rest is unknown. The sample contains approximately 80,000 clones, approximately 85% of them found a single time. The leading ten clones occupy about 4% of the sample. The source was CD4+ or CD8+ T cells sorted from blood, collected in a trial of the OX40 agonist ivuxolimab. The receptor set was obtained from an adult with an advanced solid tumor such as melanoma, head and neck, liver or kidney cancer.

This chain joins TRBV27 and TRBJ2-3; 7 bases agree with TRBD1. Germline assignment: CDR1 MNHEY and CDR2 SMNVEV (reference sequence). CDR3 size: 13 residues. Losses at the gene ends were 3 bases for V and 4 bases for J; bases not matched to a gene: 1. Here the CDR3 reads CASSFQGADTQYF. DNA of the CDR3: TGTGCCAGCAGTTTCCAGGGGGCAGATACGCAGTATTTT.

The CDR3 region has the DNA TGTGCCACCACCCGAGACAGGAGCTCCTACGAGCAGTACTTC. This encodes CATTRDRSSYEQYF. The rearrangement joins TRBV15 to TRBJ2-7; the D gene is possibly TRBD1 (6 bases). The CDR3 is made up of 14 amino acids. V was cut by 7 bases and J by 0 bases, with 13 bases left in between. Germline CDR1 and CDR2: LNHNV and YYDKDF (reference sequence).

This rearrangement joins TRBV7-2 to TRBJ2-1; no clear D gene. The germline CDR1 and CDR2 sequences are SGHTA and FQGNSA. CDR3 length: 12 amino acids. V was clipped by 4 bases and J by 6 bases, with 7 bases between them. DNA of the CDR3: TGTGCCAGCAGCTCCCCTCCCAATGAGCAGTTCTTC. This sequence encodes CASSSPPNEQFF.

This chain joins TRBV11-3 and TRBJ2-1; a weak D match, TRBD2 (6 bases). The CDR3 sequence is 15 residues long. The V gene's germline CDR1 is SGHNT and CDR2 YENEEA. The V end lost 5 bases, the J end lost 10 bases, and 21 bases lay between the germline ends. In nucleotides, the CDR3 is TGTGCCAGCAGCCCGAGATTTAGCGGATCGGGCGAGCAGTTCTTC. It codes for CASSPRFSGSGEQFF.

The V gene is TRBV7-5, the J gene TRBJ2-5; the table's D call, TRBD2, was not checked against the DNA. TRBV7-5 is a listed pseudogene. The CDR3 consists of 14 residues. CDR3 nucleotides: TGTGCCAGCAGCTTCGGCGGGCACCAAGAGACCCAGTACTTC. This gives the protein CASSFGGHQETQYF.

This chain joins TRBV11-1 and TRBJ2-2, with 7 nucleotides matching TRBD2. This CDR3 contains 13 residues. V dropped 4 bases and J dropped 6; count of bases not matched to a gene: 2. Germline V lookup: CDR1 SGHAT, CDR2 FQDESV (reference sequence). The CDR3 here is CASSSTSPGELFF. CDR3 sequence (DNA): TGTGCCAGCAGCTCGACTAGCCCCGGGGAGCTGTTTTTT.

The chain employs TRBV11-3 and TRBJ2-7; D may correspond to TRBD1 or TRBD2 (6 bases each). The CDR3 is 14 residues long. Germline values: CDR1 SGHNT, CDR2 YENEEA. The germline V and J ends were trimmed by 7 bases and 3 bases, with 16 bases remaining between them. The CDR3 nucleotides are TGTGCCAGCACTACCCCGGGGGCCGGCTACGAGCAGTACTTC. It codes for CASTTPGAGYEQYF. The complete variable domain, with remaining parts taken from reference TRBV11-3 and TRBJ2-7, reads EAGVVQSPRYKIIEKKQPVAFWCNPISGHNTLYWYLQNLGQGPELLIRYENEEAVDDSQLPKDRFSAERLKGVDSTLKIQPAELGDSAVYLCASTTPGAGYEQYFGPGTRLTVT.

This chain uses TRBV5-1 with TRBJ2-7, with D perhaps TRBD1 (5 bases). Germline-derived CDR1 and CDR2 are SGHRS and YFSETQ. This CDR3 comprises 13 residues. The V end was cut by 5 bases, the J end by 1 base, with 10 bases between. CDR3 bases: TGCGCCAGCAGTCCCCAGGGATCCTACGAGCAGTACTTC. Translated: CASSPQGSYEQYF.

CDR3 protein: CASSQSKSETYNEQFF. DNA of the CDR3: TGTGCCAGCAGTCAATCTAAGAGTGAGACCTACAATGAGCAGTTCTTC. The V and J genes are TRBV6-6 and TRBJ2-1; D is undetermined. This CDR3 contains 16 residues. Trimming left V 5 bases short and J 2 bases short, with 16 bases between. The V gene's germline CDR1 is MNHNY and CDR2 SVGAGI (reference sequence).

The rearrangement links TRBV2 to TRBJ2-7, with TRBD2 matching over 7 bases. Per germline, CDR1 SNHLY and CDR2 FYNNEI. V trimming: 8 bases; J trimming: 3 bases; junction bases outside the gene matches: 1. This CDR3 has 11 residues. The CDR3 sequence: CASGGGYEQYF. CDR3 nucleotides: TGTGCCAGCGGGGGGGGCTACGAGCAGTACTTC.

The genes are TRBV7-2 and TRBJ2-7; TRBD1 agrees at 7 bases. J gave up 6 bases and V 5 bases, and 7 bases lay outside the gene matches. In germline, CDR1 is SGHTA, CDR2 FQGNSA. The CDR3 covers 13 residues. The CDR3, as DNA: TGTGCCAGCAGCAACAGGGGTCTTTCCGAGCAGTACTTC. This sequence encodes CASSNRGLSEQYF.